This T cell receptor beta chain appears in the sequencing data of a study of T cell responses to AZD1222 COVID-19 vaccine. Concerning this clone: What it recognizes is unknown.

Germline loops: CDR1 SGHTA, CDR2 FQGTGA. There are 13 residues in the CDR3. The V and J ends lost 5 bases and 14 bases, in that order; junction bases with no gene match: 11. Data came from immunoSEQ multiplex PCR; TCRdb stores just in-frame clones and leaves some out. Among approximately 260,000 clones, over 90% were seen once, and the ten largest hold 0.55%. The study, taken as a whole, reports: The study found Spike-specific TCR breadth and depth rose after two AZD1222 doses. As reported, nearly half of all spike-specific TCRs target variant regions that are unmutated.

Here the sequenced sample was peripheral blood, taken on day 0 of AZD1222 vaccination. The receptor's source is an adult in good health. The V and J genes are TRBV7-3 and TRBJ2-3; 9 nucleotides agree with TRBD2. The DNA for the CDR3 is TGTGCCAGCAGCCCCCTCGTACTAGCGGGTAGGTATTTT. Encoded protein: CASSPLVLAGRYF. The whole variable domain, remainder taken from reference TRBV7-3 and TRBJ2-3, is GAGVSQTPSNKVTEKGKYVELRCDPISGHTALYWYRQSLGQGPEFLIYFQGTGAADDSGLPNDRFFAVRPEGSVSTLKIQRTERGDSAVYLCASSPLVLAGRYFGPGTRLTVL.